The clone carrying this T cell receptor (beta chain) was seen ten or more times. Its antigen remains unknown. The record originates from a study of T-cell reconstitution after alpha-beta-depleted transplantation in children. Whole-study findings and limits: At one year after transplant, newly produced T cells mostly accounted for T-cell counts and diversity. Reports say that about two months after transplant, the alpha-beta T cells came out of several hundred graft clones that had expanded. Several patients had high TCRbeta diversity at day 60; it came from surviving recipient T cells and thymic progenitors.

Trimming took 4 bases from V and 1 from J, leaving 10 bases between them. Germline assignment: CDR1 DFQATT and CDR2 SNEGSKA (reference sequence). This CDR3 is 13 amino acids long. For TCRbeta, the library was prepared with unique molecular identifiers. Using its own MiXCR run on the PCR reads, TCRdb lists one record per CDR3 protein. This table holds hundreds of thousands of distinct CDR3 sequences, roughly 13% found once. Sequenced here: PBMCs, sampled before TCRalphabeta/CD19-depleted stem cell transplant. The TCR sequence derives from a girl aged 2-15 years with congenital amegakaryocytic thrombocytopenia, due to receive a stem cell transplant. The V gene is TRBV20-1, the J gene TRBJ2-5; D gene unclear. The CDR3 DNA is TGCAGTGCTAATGGCCTGAGCCAAGAGACCCAGTACTTC. It translates to CSANGLSQETQYF.